Presented here are 8 T cell receptor beta chains from one specimen sequenced in a study of cytomegalovirus exposure and HLA in healthy donors listed by TCRdb under 2017. Library creation used the immunoSEQ multiplex PCR assay. The multiplex PCR relied on a mix of 60 forward primers for TCR Vbeta segments and 13 reverse primers for TCR Jbeta segments. As stored in TCRdb, this immuneACCESS dataset retains in-frame rearrangements with V and J assigned. A fraction of the clones does not appear; measured against another copy, unresolved V genes explain less than half of the discrepancy, and the remainder lacks a known reason. The sample table records about 150,000 clones. The ten biggest clones cover around 1.6% of the sample. Sequenced sample: PBMCs. The origin of the receptors is a woman between 45 and 60 years old in good health and CMV-seronegative.

The chain has TRBV19 and TRBJ1-1; D not resolved. From germline, CDR1 is LNHDA and CDR2 SQIVND (reference sequence). The CDR3 has 15 residues. Deletions cut 7 bases from V and 3 bases from J, with 18 bases between. CDR3 sequence reads: CASIGRDWVDTEAFF. The CDR3 DNA reads as TGTGCCAGTATCGGACGGGATTGGGTCGACACTGAAGCTTTCTTT.

This chain joins TRBV28 and TRBJ1-1; 8 bases map to TRBD1. Germline CDR1 reads MDHEN; CDR2 reads SYDVKM. The CDR3 is 15 amino acids. V shed 4 bases, J shed 9 bases, and the junction held 13 bases outside the gene matches. Written as DNA, the CDR3 is TGTGCCAGCAGTTCCCCTACAGGGGGAAGTGGTAAAGCTTTCTTT. This translates into CASSSPTGGSGKAFF.

The chain joins TRBV5-1 to TRBJ2-2; D remains ambiguous. The CDR3 extends over 15 amino acids. Trimming stripped 0 bases from V and 0 bases from J, with 6 bases between. Germline assignment: CDR1 SGHRS and CDR2 YFSETQ. The CDR3 DNA is TGCGCCAGCAGCTTGGCCAGCGCGAACACCGGGGAGCTGTTTTTT. Protein sequence: CASSLASANTGELFF.

The genes are TRBV4-2 and TRBJ1-6; D possibly corresponds to TRBD1 (6 bases). Germline assignment: CDR1 LGHNA and CDR2 YNFKEQ. Between the trimmed V and J ends, which lost 2 bases and 14 bases, there was a span of 22 bases. The CDR3 has 16 residues. In DNA form, the CDR3 reads TGTGCCAGCAGCCAATTCGCTTGGGACACCGGTGTAGCCCTCCACTTT. This sequence encodes CASSQFAWDTGVALHF.

The chain is built from TRBV6-5 and TRBJ2-1; D might be TRBD2 (6 bases). V lost 0 bases and J lost 6, with 15 bases in between. CDR3 length: 16 amino acids. The germline V gene has CDR1 MNHEY and CDR2 SVGAGI. The CDR3 bases are TGTGCCAGCAGTTACTCTCCCCCGGGGAGGTTCAATGAGCAGTTCTTC. Translated: CASSYSPPGRFNEQFF.

The gene calls are TRBV13 and TRBJ1-6, with 7 bases identical to TRBD1. This CDR3 spans 14 amino acids. From germline, CDR1 is PRHDT and CDR2 FYEKMQ (reference sequence). Losses at the gene ends were 3 bases for V and 8 bases for J; bases not matched to a gene: 4. DNA of the CDR3: TGTGCCAGCAGCTTCCAGGGGGTTCATTCACCCCTCCACTTT. Translating gives CASSFQGVHSPLHF.

This chain joins TRBV7-2 and TRBJ2-7; D gene uncertain. This CDR3 is 12 amino acids long. V shed 4 bases and J shed 2 bases, with 6 bases lying between them. The germline V gene encodes CDR1 SGHTA and CDR2 FQGNSA. The CDR3 DNA reads as TGTGCCAGCAGCTCCGCTACCTACGAGCAGTACTTC. It translates to CASSSATYEQYF.

This chain connects TRBV6-6 to TRBJ2-1; D is ambiguous. Trimming removed 5 bases at V and 7 bases at J, with 15 bases between. Germline V gene sequence: CDR1 MNHNY, CDR2 SVGAGI (reference sequence). This CDR3 spans 14 amino acids. The CDR3 is CASSLLGLGNEQFF. In DNA form, the CDR3 reads TGTGCCAGCAGTCTTCTGGGCCTCGGAAATGAGCAGTTCTTC.